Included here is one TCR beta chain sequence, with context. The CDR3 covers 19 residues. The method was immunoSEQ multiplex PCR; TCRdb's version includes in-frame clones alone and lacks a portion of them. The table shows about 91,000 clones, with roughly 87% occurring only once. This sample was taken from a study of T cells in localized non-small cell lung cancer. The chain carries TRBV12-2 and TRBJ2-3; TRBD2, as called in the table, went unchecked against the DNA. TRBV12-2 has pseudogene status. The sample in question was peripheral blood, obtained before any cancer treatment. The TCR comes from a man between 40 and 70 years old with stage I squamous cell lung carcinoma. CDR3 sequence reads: CASRTTSGGAISNTDTQYF. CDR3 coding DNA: TGTGCAAGTCGGACTACTAGCGGGGGGGCCATTTCTAACACAGATACGCAGTATTTT.